The 16 T cell receptor beta chains given below trace back to one sample, sequenced in a study of control samples from healthy donors and cancer patients. Clones were read by immunoSEQ multiplex PCR, and TCRdb kept only the in-frame ones, dropping some. Altogether over 60,000 clones are present, 85% being singletons, with the ten largest covering about 5%. Sample: blood. These TCRs come from a man between 40 and 49 years old in good health.

This clone was seen only a few times. The sample holds other DNA sequences that translate to the same CDR3. This rearrangement joins TRBV5-5 to TRBJ1-1, with unresolved D. V was cut by 0 bases and J by 1 base, with 4 bases left in between. The CDR3 has 13 residues. Looked up from germline, CDR1 is SGHKS and CDR2 is YYEKEE (reference sequence). In DNA form, the CDR3 reads TGTGCCAGCAGCTTGGAAGGGAACACTGAAGCTTTCTTT. This translates into CASSLEGNTEAFF.

Here the CDR3 DNA reads TGTGCCAGCTCACCAGAACGCACTAACTATGGCTACACCTTC. Protein product: CASSPERTNYGYTF. The gene calls are TRBV18 and TRBJ1-2; D not certain. Trimming cost V 2 bases and J 0 bases, with 7 bases left between them. Germline-derived CDR1 and CDR2 are KGHSH and LQKENI. The CDR3 extends over 14 amino acids.

Of note for this clone: The sample has other DNA sequences that encode this CDR3 too. The rearrangement joins TRBV18 to TRBJ1-4, with D hard to call. Trimming cost V 3 bases and J 2 bases, with 4 bases left between them. The CDR3 consists of 13 residues. The V gene's germline CDR1 is KGHSH and CDR2 LQKENI. The CDR3 spells CASSPGTNEKLFF. DNA for the CDR3: TGTGCCAGCTCACCGGGGACTAATGAAAAACTGTTTTTT.

This clone was detected a few times. The gene calls are TRBV27 and TRBJ1-5; no clear D gene. The V end lost 5 bases, the J end lost 6 bases, and 11 bases lay between the germline ends. Germline V lookup: CDR1 MNHEY, CDR2 SMNVEV (reference sequence). This CDR3 spans 13 amino acids. Written as DNA, the CDR3 is TGTGCCAGCAGTCCTAGCCCGGGTCAGCCCCAGCATTTT. This codes for CASSPSPGQPQHF.

The chain employs TRBV28 and TRBJ2-7; 9 bases map to TRBD1. Trimming at V came to 1 base and at J to 4 bases, leaving 5 bases not matched to a gene. From germline, CDR1 is MDHEN and CDR2 SYDVKM. The length of the CDR3 is 15 residues. CDR3 amino acids: CASSLYGTGHYEQYF. The DNA of the CDR3 is TGTGCCAGCAGTTTATACGGGACAGGGCATTACGAGCAGTACTTC.

The chain joins TRBV28 to TRBJ1-2; D gene ambiguous. Trimming removed 1 base from V and 4 bases from J, with 10 bases in between. Germline V gene sequence: CDR1 MDHEN, CDR2 SYDVKM. The CDR3 runs 14 residues. CDR3 protein: CASSLSLEPYGYTF. Written as DNA, the CDR3 is TGTGCCAGCAGTTTATCCCTGGAGCCCTATGGCTACACCTTC.

This chain uses TRBV24-1 with TRBJ2-3; D not certain. Trimming stripped 3 bases from V and 1 base from J, with 7 bases between. CDR3 length equals 14 residues. CDR1 and CDR2 (germline): KGHDR, SFDVKD. The CDR3 protein is CATSDADGTDTQYF. CDR3 nucleotide sequence: TGTGCCACCAGTGATGCGGACGGCACAGATACGCAGTATTTT.

V and J are TRBV9 and TRBJ2-3; D gene uncertain. The CDR3 is 14 residues long. Germline V gene lookup returns CDR1 SGDLS and CDR2 YYNGEE. The germline V and J ends were trimmed by 0 bases and 2 bases, with 7 bases remaining between them. CDR3 nucleotides: TGTGCCAGCAGCGTAGGCGGCTTCACAGATACGCAGTATTTT. Translation gives CASSVGGFTDTQYF.

The chain has TRBV11-1 and TRBJ2-7; D is ambiguous. Germline assignment: CDR1 SGHAT and CDR2 FQDESV (reference sequence). The CDR3 has 13 residues. The germline V and J ends were trimmed by 1 base and 3 bases, with 7 bases remaining between them. CDR3 DNA: TGTGCCAGCAGCTTAGATCTCTACTACGAGCAGTACTTC. Its protein is CASSLDLYYEQYF.

This chain uses TRBV4-2 with TRBJ2-3, with D possibly matching TRBD1 (5 bases). The CDR3 runs 15 residues. Trimming stripped 3 bases from V and 2 bases from J, with 12 bases between. CDR1 and CDR2 from the germline V gene are LGHNA and YNFKEQ. The CDR3 is CASSHGDRTTDTQYF. The CDR3 DNA reads as TGTGCCAGCAGCCACGGAGACAGAACCACAGATACGCAGTATTTT.

The rearrangement joins TRBV6-5 to TRBJ2-5; TRBD2 matches at 9 bases. The CDR3 contains 13 residues. V shed 0 bases and J 11 bases; nucleotides not matched to a gene: 4. Germline V gives CDR1 MNHEY, CDR2 SVGAGI. This chain's CDR3 is CASSYSGGGAQYF. The CDR3 region has the DNA TGTGCCAGCAGTTACTCAGGCGGGGGGGCGCAGTACTTC.

The chain employs TRBV28 and TRBJ2-7; either TRBD1 or TRBD2 may supply D (5 bases each). The CDR3 is 15 amino acids. The V end lost 1 base, the J end lost 2 bases, and 12 bases lay between the germline ends. Germline V CDR1 and CDR2: MDHEN, SYDVKM. CDR3 bases: TGTGCCAGCAGTTTATCGGGGACCCAAGCCTACGAGCAGTACTTC. Translated: CASSLSGTQAYEQYF.

This clone was detected only a few times. Here the CDR3 DNA reads TGTGCCAGCAGCTTAAGGCAGGACACGGGTAATTCACCCCTCCACTTT. Its protein product is CASSLRQDTGNSPLHF. The chain joins TRBV11-2 to TRBJ1-6, with D possibly being TRBD1 (5 bases). The V gene's germline CDR1 is SGHAT and CDR2 FQNNGV. The germline V and J ends were trimmed by 2 bases and 6 bases, with 14 bases remaining between them. The CDR3 has 16 residues.

The gene calls are TRBV11-3 and TRBJ2-2, with 14 nucleotides matching TRBD2. This CDR3 has 15 residues. Germline trimming cut 5 bases from V and 6 bases from J; bases unmatched to any gene: 2. Germline lookup yields CDR1 SGHNT and CDR2 YENEEA. The CDR3: CASSPGLAGAGELFF. The CDR3 DNA is TGTGCCAGCAGCCCGGGACTAGCGGGAGCCGGGGAGCTGTTTTTT.

The chain has TRBV10-3 and TRBJ2-3, with 8 bases matching TRBD2. Germline V CDR1 and CDR2: ENHRY, SYGVKD. The CDR3 is made up of 15 amino acids. V was pared by 4 bases and J by 2 bases, with 5 bases of the junction left unmatched. The CDR3 bases are TGTGCCATCAGTGCCCACGGGGGGGACACAGATACGCAGTATTTT. Amino acids: CAISAHGGDTDTQYF.

This sequence joins TRBV28 and TRBJ1-6, with 10 bases lining up with TRBD1. Germline CDR1 and CDR2: MDHEN and SYDVKM. The trim removed 9 bases at V and 7 bases at J, leaving 15 bases unmatched. This CDR3 has 17 residues. The CDR3 sequence is CASITGTGDFKNSPLHF. The CDR3 nucleotides read TGTGCCAGTATAACCGGGACAGGGGATTTTAAGAATTCACCCCTCCACTTT.